Following are 3 T cell receptor beta chains from one sample sequenced in a study of graft-versus-host responses after intestinal transplantation. The antigens for these receptors are not known. TCRdb keeps only in-frame clones here, not all; method: immunoSEQ multiplex PCR. This sample has about 100,000 clones, with roughly nine tenths found just once. Material: unstimulated CD4+ T cells sorted from spleen or lymph node cells, obtained before transplant. The receptors here all came from a human donor who was the organ donor for an intestinal transplant.

The chain joins TRBV5-1 to TRBJ2-1; the D is unclear. Trimming pared 4 bases from V and 2 bases from J, leaving 16 bases between. CDR3 length: 16 residues. Germline CDR1 and CDR2: SGHRS and YFSETQ. CDR3 bases: TGCGCCAGCAGCAAAAAAACGGGCGTCGCCTACAATGAGCAGTTCTTC. Translation gives CASSKKTGVAYNEQFF.

The rearrangement joins TRBV10-3 to TRBJ2-5; 7 bases agree with TRBD2. Unmatched junction bases numbered 7, after V lost 4 bases and J lost 5 bases. This CDR3 contains 14 residues. CDR1 is ENHRY and CDR2 is SYGVKD in the germline V gene. As DNA, the CDR3 is TGTGCCATCAGTGGGAAGGGACTACCGGAGACCCAGTACTTC. As protein: CAISGKGLPETQYF.

This rearrangement joins TRBV19 to TRBJ2-1, with 8 bases identical to TRBD1. V lost 5 bases to trimming and J lost 4 bases; unmatched junction nucleotides: 7. The CDR3 has 15 amino acids. Per germline, CDR1 LNHDA and CDR2 SQIVND (reference sequence). The CDR3 loop is CASSLDRVIYNEQFF. CDR3 nucleotide sequence: TGTGCCAGTAGTTTGGACAGGGTGATTTACAATGAGCAGTTCTTC.